Following are 22 T cell receptor beta chains from one sample sequenced in a study of glioma-infiltrating T cells after dendritic cell vaccination. Method: immunoSEQ multiplex PCR; TCRdb's copy keeps in-frame clones and lacks some. The table has 110,000 or so clones, nearly 90% seen once. Sample time point: after dendritic cell vaccination, including at tumor progression/relapse. The sample consisted of blood, taken after dendritic cell vaccination. These TCRs come from a human donor with glioblastoma.

V is TRBV7-8 and J is TRBJ2-1; 8 bases align to TRBD2. In germline, CDR1 is SGHVS, CDR2 FQNEAQ. V was pared by 10 bases and J by 7 bases, with 18 bases of the junction left unmatched. The CDR3 length is 16 residues. CDR3 residues: CAIDTNTAGVGNEQFF. CDR3 in DNA: TGTGCCATCGATACAAATACAGCGGGAGTGGGGAATGAGCAGTTCTTC.

The chain couples TRBV9 to TRBJ1-1; 7 bases line up with TRBD1. Per germline, CDR1 SGDLS and CDR2 YYNGEE. Unmatched junction bases numbered 5, after V lost 0 bases and J lost 3 bases. The CDR3 is 15 amino acids. CDR3 DNA sequence: TGTGCCAGCAGCGTAGAGGGGGCTGCGTACACTGAAGCTTTCTTT. Protein sequence: CASSVEGAAYTEAFF.

The J gene is TRBJ2-6, the V gene TRBV7-3, with TRBD2 as a possible D gene (5 bases). The CDR3 loop spans 15 amino acids. The germline V gene has CDR1 SGHTA and CDR2 FQGTGA. V dropped 5 bases and J dropped 1 base, with 9 bases sitting between them. The CDR3 protein is CASSPSGSGANVLTF. The CDR3 DNA reads TGTGCCAGCAGCCCCTCGGGGTCTGGGGCCAACGTCCTGACTTTC.

The J gene is TRBJ2-2, the V gene TRBV10-3; possible D gene TRBD2, 5 bases. This CDR3 is built from 15 residues. Trimming stripped 0 bases from V and 7 bases from J, with 12 bases between. Germline V gene data show CDR1 as ENHRY and CDR2 as SYGVKD. The CDR3 reads CAISESPDGIGELFF. DNA for the CDR3: TGTGCCATCAGTGAGTCGCCCGACGGGATCGGGGAGCTGTTTTTT.

The chain recombines TRBV5-1 with TRBJ1-3, with TRBD1 matching 9 bases. V lost 2 bases and J lost 0; bases outside the gene matches: 6. The germline V gene encodes CDR1 SGHRS and CDR2 YFSETQ. The CDR3 is 17 amino acids. This CDR3 reads CASSFRQGVDSGNTIYF. The CDR3 nucleotides are TGCGCCAGCAGCTTTAGACAGGGGGTCGACTCTGGAAACACCATATATTTT. The variable domain in full, with the rest retrieved from reference TRBV5-1 and TRBJ1-3, is KAGVTQTPRYLIKTRGQQVTLSCSPISGHRSVSWYQQTPGQGLQFLFEYFSETQRNKGNFPGRFSGRQFSNSRSEMNVSTLELGDSALYLCASSFRQGVDSGNTIYFGEGSWLTVV.

This clone was seen once. V gene TRBV5-1 combines with J gene TRBJ1-6, with TRBD1 identical over 8 bases. After removal of 4 bases from V and 7 bases from J, the junction contained 10 bases not matched to a gene. Germline V lookup: CDR1 SGHRS, CDR2 YFSETQ. The CDR3 runs 16 residues. In nucleotides, the CDR3 is TGCGCCAGCAGCCAAAACCCGGGACAGGCGAATTCACCCCTCCACTTT. As protein: CASSQNPGQANSPLHF. Combining the CDR3 with reference TRBV5-1 and TRBJ1-6 gives the whole variable domain KAGVTQTPRYLIKTRGQQVTLSCSPISGHRSVSWYQQTPGQGLQFLFEYFSETQRNKGNFPGRFSGRQFSNSRSEMNVSTLELGDSALYLCASSQNPGQANSPLHFGNGTRLTVT.

The chain couples TRBV7-9 to TRBJ2-3, with D uncertain. Trimming removed 1 base from V and 1 base from J, with 3 bases in between. This CDR3 is built from 13 residues. Germline loops: CDR1 SEHNR, CDR2 FQNEAQ (reference sequence). CDR3 in DNA: TGTGCCAGCAGCTTAGGCGGCACAGATACGCAGTATTTT. Translated, it gives CASSLGGTDTQYF.

The chain has TRBV10-1 and TRBJ2-5; 9 bases fit TRBD1. Germline CDR1 is WNHNN and CDR2 is SYGVQD (reference sequence). The CDR3 runs to 14 residues. V dropped 5 bases and J dropped 4; count of bases not matched to a gene: 5. The CDR3, as DNA: TGCGCCAGCAGTAGGACAGGGGAAGGAGAGACCCAGTACTTC. Its translation: CASSRTGEGETQYF.

The V and J genes are TRBV7-8 and TRBJ2-1, with TRBD2 identical over 13 bases. The CDR3 runs to 17 residues. Unmatched junction bases numbered 6, after V lost 1 base and J lost 6 bases. From germline, CDR1 is SGHVS and CDR2 FQNEAQ. The CDR3 DNA sequence: TGTGCCAGCAGCTTAGTAGGGACTAGCGGGAAATCCAATGAGCAGTTCTTC. It translates to CASSLVGTSGKSNEQFF.

This chain connects TRBV7-2 to TRBJ1-6; D ambiguous. Trimming removed 7 bases from V and 0 bases from J, with 10 bases in between. Germline V gives CDR1 SGHTA, CDR2 FQGNSA. The CDR3 consists of 15 residues. CDR3 sequence (DNA): TGTGCCAGCAAAGCCGCTGGCTCCTATAATTCACCCCTCCACTTT. This encodes CASKAAGSYNSPLHF.

This chain joins TRBV25-1 and TRBJ1-5; weak D call: TRBD1 (6 bases). CDR1 is MGHDK and CDR2 is SYGVNS in the germline V gene. The CDR3 is made up of 14 amino acids. Trimming left V 3 bases short and J 2 bases short, with 8 bases between. As DNA, the CDR3 is TGTGCCAGCAGTGAGACAGGCCGCAATCAGCCCCAGCATTTT. Protein sequence: CASSETGRNQPQHF. The whole variable domain, filled in from reference TRBV25-1 and TRBJ1-5, reads EADIYQTPRYLVIGTGKKITLECSQTMGHDKMYWYQQDPGMELHLIHYSYGVNSTEKGDLSSESTVSRIRTEHFPLTLESARPSHTSQYLCASSETGRNQPQHFGDGTRLSIL.

V usage is TRBV4-1 and J usage is TRBJ1-4; possible D gene TRBD1, 6 bases. The V and J ends lost 0 bases and 4 bases respectively, with 6 bases between them. Per the germline V gene, CDR1 is MGHRA and CDR2 is YSYEKL. This CDR3 has 14 residues. The CDR3 DNA follows: TGCGCCAGCAGCCAAGAAGGGGGTAATGAAAAACTGTTTTTT. This sequence encodes CASSQEGGNEKLFF.

This chain uses TRBV9 with TRBJ2-1; tentatively, D is TRBD2 (7 bases). This CDR3 is built from 17 residues. CDR1 SGDLS and CDR2 YYNGEE come from the germline V gene. V was cut by 1 base and J by 0 bases, with 14 bases left in between. The CDR3 DNA reads TGTGCCAGCAGCGTATTCGGCGGGGGCAGCTCCTACAATGAGCAGTTCTTC. Translated: CASSVFGGGSSYNEQFF.

This CDR3 reads CAWSGGSGGLGKQETQYF. The CDR3 coding sequence is TGTGCCTGGAGCGGGGGTAGCGGGGGGCTCGGGAAACAAGAGACCCAGTACTTC. The chain combines TRBV30 with TRBJ2-5; 10 bases match TRBD2. The V segment lost 3 bases and the J segment 2 bases; nucleotides outside the gene matches: 15. CDR1 and CDR2 (germline): GTSNPN, SVGIG (reference sequence). The CDR3 covers 18 residues.

This sequence joins TRBV14 and TRBJ1-2; D gene uncertain. Trimming took off 4 bases at V and 5 bases at J, with 11 bases between the two ends. CDR1 is SGHDN and CDR2 is FVKESK in the germline V gene. The CDR3 consists of 13 residues. The CDR3 nucleotides read TGTGCCAGCAGCCCTGACATGATTTATGGCTACACCTTC. The encoded protein is CASSPDMIYGYTF. Full variable domain (missing parts from reference TRBV14 and TRBJ1-2): EAGVTQFPSHSVIEKGQTVTLRCDPISGHDNLYWYRRVMGKEIKFLLHFVKESKQDESGMPNNRFLAERTGGTYSTLKVQPAELEDSGVYFCASSPDMIYGYTFGSGTRLTVV.

V and J are TRBV5-6 and TRBJ2-2; unclear D gene. The CDR3 consists of 14 residues. Germline assignment: CDR1 SGHDT and CDR2 YYEEEE. The V end lost 0 bases, the J end lost 6 bases, and 9 bases lay between the germline ends. DNA of the CDR3: TGTGCCAGCAGCTTGGCCCTCTTGTCCGGGGAGCTGTTTTTT. Translating it yields CASSLALLSGELFF.

The chain combines TRBV30 with TRBJ2-5, with D tentatively TRBD1 (6 bases). Germline CDR1 is GTSNPN and CDR2 is SVGIG (reference sequence). The CDR3 consists of 13 residues. V gave up 5 bases and J gave up 5 bases, with 15 bases separating them. CDR3 DNA: TGTGCCTGGGGGGGCAGGGGCGGGGAGACCCAGTACTTC. Translating gives CAWGGRGGETQYF.

The rearrangement joins TRBV6-1 to TRBJ2-2; D may be TRBD2 (5 bases). V lost 6 bases and J 6 bases, leaving 8 bases between the germline ends. Germline lookup yields CDR1 MNHNS and CDR2 SASEGT. The CDR3 runs to 12 residues. Here the CDR3 reads CASRGVPGELFF. The CDR3 coding sequence is TGTGCCAGCAGGGGAGTCCCCGGGGAGCTGTTTTTT.

The chain couples TRBV5-1 to TRBJ2-7; the match to TRBD2 covers 7 bases. With 1 base clipped from V and 7 bases from J, the junction kept 5 bases outside the gene matches. Germline lookup yields CDR1 SGHRS and CDR2 YFSETQ. The CDR3 loop spans 13 amino acids. CDR3 sequence: CASSLREGLEQYF. For the CDR3, the DNA is TGCGCCAGCAGCTTGAGGGAGGGTCTGGAGCAGTACTTC.

The rearrangement uses TRBV5-1 and TRBJ2-3, with a weak D call TRBD1 (6 bases). There are 15 residues in the CDR3. CDR1 and CDR2 (germline): SGHRS, YFSETQ. The V gene lost 5 bases and the J gene lost 2 bases, with 15 bases spanning the gap. CDR3 sequence reads: CASSVRDTTTDTQYF. CDR3 DNA: TGCGCCAGCAGTGTCCGGGACACCACCACAGATACGCAGTATTTT.

This chain connects TRBV27 to TRBJ2-1; 9 bases are shared with TRBD1. This CDR3 is 16 amino acids long. V lost 4 bases, J lost 4 bases, and 8 bases stayed unmatched. Looked up from germline, CDR1 is MNHEY and CDR2 is SMNVEV (reference sequence). The CDR3 DNA follows: TGTGCCAGCAGTTATACCGGGACAGGGTTGTACAATGAGCAGTTCTTC. Amino acid sequence: CASSYTGTGLYNEQFF.

The chain links TRBV23-1 to TRBJ2-5, with TRBD1 matching over 8 bases. TRBV23-1 is designated an ORF whose function remains uncertain. V gave up 3 bases and J gave up 1 base; unmatched junction bases: 10. The CDR3 consists of 17 residues. The CDR3 loop reads CASSQSPNTGGQETQYF. CDR3 in DNA: TGCGCCAGCAGTCAGTCGCCCAACACAGGGGGCCAAGAGACCCAGTACTTC.